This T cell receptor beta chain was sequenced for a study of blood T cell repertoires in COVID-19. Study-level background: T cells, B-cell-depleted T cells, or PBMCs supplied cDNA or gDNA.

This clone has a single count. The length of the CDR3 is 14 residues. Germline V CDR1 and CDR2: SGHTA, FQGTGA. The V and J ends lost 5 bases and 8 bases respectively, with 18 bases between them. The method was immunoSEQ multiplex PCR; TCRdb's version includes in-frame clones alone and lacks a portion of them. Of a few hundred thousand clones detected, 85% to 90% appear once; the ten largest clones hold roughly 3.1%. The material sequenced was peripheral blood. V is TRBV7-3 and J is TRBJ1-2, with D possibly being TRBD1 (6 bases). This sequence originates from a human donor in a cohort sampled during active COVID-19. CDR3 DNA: TGTGCCAGCAGCACCGACCCAGGGGCTGCCGGCTACACCTTC. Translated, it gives CASSTDPGAAGYTF.